This T cell receptor beta chain was sequenced in a study of control samples from healthy donors and cancer patients. Trimming left V 0 bases short and J 6 bases short, with 6 bases between. The CDR3 is 12 amino acids. Germline loops: CDR1 SGHTA, CDR2 FQGNSA. Here immunoSEQ multiplex PCR was the method, and the copy in TCRdb shows in-frame clones only, minus some. The sample has approximately 89,000 clones, 85% to 90% seen once. Sequenced: blood. This sequence joins TRBV7-2 and TRBJ2-7, with unresolved D. This sequence originates from a woman aged 40 to 50 in good health. CDR3 sequence (DNA): TGTGCCAGCAGCTTAGCACTGGGCGAGCAGTACTTC. It encodes CASSLALGEQYF.